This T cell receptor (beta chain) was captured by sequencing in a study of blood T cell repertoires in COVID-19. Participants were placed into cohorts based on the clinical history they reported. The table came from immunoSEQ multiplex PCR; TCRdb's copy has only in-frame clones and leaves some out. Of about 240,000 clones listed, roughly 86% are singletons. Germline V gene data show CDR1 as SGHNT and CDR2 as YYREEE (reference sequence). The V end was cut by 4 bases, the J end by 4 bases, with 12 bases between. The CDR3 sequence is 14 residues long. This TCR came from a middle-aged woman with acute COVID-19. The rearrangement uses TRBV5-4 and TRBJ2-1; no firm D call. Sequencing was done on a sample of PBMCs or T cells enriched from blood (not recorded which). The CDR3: CASSTVGAYNEQFF. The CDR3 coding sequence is TGTGCCAGCAGCACGGTAGGAGCGTACAATGAGCAGTTCTTC.